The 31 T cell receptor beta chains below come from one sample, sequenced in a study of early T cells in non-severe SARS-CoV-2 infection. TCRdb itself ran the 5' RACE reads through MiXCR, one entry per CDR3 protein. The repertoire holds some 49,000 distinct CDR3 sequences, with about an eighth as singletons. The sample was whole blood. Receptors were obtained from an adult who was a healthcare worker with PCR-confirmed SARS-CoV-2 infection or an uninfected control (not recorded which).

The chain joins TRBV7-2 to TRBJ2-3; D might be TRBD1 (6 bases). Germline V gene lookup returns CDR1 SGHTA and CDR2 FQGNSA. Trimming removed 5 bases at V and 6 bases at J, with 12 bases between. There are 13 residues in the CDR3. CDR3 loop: CASSRDRSDTQYF. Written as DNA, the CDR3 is TGTGCCAGCAGCAGAGACAGGTCTGATACGCAGTATTTT.

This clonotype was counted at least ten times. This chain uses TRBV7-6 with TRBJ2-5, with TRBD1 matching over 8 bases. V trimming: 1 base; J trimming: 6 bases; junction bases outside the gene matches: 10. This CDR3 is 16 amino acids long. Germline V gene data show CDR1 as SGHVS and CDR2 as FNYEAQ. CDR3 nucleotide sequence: TGTGCCAGCAGCTTAGTTATGGGACAGGTCGGGAAGACCCAGTACTTC. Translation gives CASSLVMGQVGKTQYF.

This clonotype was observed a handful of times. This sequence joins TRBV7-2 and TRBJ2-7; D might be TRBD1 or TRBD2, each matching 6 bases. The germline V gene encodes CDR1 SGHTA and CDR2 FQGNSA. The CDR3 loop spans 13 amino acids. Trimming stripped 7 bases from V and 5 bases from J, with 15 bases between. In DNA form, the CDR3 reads TGTGCCAGCACCAGGAGGGGGGCCAACGAGCAGTACTTC. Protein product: CASTRRGANEQYF.

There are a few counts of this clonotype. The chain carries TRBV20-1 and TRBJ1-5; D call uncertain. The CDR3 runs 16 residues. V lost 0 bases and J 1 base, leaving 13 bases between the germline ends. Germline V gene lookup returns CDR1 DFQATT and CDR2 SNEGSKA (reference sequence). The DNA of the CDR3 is TGCAGTGCTAGAGATTGGACCCTGGGGAGCAATCAGCCCCAGCATTTT. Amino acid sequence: CSARDWTLGSNQPQHF.

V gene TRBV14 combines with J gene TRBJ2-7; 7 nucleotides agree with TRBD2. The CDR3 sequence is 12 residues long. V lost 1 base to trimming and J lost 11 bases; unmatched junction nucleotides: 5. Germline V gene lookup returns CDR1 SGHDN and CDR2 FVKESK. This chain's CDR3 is CASSQAGRTEYF. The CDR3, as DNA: TGTGCCAGCAGCCAAGCCGGGAGGACGGAGTACTTC. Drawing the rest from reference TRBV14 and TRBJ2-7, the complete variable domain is EAGVTQFPSHSVIEKGQTVTLRCDPISGHDNLYWYRRVMGKEIKFLLHFVKESKQDESGMPNNRFLAERTGGTYSTLKVQPAELEDSGVYFCASSQAGRTEYFGPGTRLTVT.

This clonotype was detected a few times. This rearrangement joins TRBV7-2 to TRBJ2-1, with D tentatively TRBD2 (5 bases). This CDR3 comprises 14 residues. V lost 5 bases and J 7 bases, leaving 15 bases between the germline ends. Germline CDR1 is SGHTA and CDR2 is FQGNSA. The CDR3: CASSRRGSQNEQFF. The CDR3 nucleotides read TGTGCCAGCAGCCGCCGGGGTAGTCAGAATGAGCAGTTCTTC.

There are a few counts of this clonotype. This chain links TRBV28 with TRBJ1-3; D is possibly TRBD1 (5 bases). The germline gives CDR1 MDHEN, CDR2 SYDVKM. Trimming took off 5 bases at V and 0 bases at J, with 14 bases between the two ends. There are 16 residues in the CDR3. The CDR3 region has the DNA TGTGCCAGCAGTGTCGACAGCACCTACTCTGGAAACACCATATATTTT. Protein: CASSVDSTYSGNTIYF.

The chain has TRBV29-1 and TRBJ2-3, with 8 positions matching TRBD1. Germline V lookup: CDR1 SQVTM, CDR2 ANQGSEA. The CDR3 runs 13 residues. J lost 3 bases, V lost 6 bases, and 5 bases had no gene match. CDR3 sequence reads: CSVGQGVTDTQYF. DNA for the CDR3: TGCAGCGTAGGACAGGGTGTAACAGATACGCAGTATTTT.

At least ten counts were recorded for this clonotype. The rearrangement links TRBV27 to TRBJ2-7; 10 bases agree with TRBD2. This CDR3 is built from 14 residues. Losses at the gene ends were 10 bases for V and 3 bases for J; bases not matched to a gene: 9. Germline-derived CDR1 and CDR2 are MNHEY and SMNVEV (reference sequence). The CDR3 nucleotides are TGTGCCACCCGACCCCCTAGCGGGGGCTACGAGCAGTACTTC. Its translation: CATRPPSGGYEQYF.

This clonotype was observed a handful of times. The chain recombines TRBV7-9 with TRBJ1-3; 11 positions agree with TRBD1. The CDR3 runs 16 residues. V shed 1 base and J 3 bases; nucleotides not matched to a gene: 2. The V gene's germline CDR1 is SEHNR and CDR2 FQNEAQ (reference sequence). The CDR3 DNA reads TGTGCCAGCAGCTTAGGGGACAGGGGGTTTGGAAACACCATATATTTT. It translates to CASSLGDRGFGNTIYF.

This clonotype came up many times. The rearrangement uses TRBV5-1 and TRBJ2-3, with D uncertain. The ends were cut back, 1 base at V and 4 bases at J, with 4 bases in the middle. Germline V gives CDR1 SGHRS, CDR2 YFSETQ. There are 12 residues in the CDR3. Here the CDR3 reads CASSLIADTQYF. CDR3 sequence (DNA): TGCGCCAGCAGCTTGATCGCAGATACGCAGTATTTT.

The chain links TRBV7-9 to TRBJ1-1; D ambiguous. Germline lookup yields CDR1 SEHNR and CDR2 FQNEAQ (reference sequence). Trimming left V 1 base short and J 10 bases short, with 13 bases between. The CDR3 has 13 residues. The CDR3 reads CASSLGPDEGAFF. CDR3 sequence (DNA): TGTGCCAGCAGCTTAGGTCCAGACGAGGGAGCTTTCTTT.

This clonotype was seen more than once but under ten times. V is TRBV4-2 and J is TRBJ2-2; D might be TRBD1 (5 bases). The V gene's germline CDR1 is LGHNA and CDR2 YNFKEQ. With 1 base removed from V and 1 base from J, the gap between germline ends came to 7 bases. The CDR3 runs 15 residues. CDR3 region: CASSQVQENTGELFF. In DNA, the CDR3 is TGTGCCAGCAGCCAAGTACAGGAGAACACCGGGGAGCTGTTTTTT.

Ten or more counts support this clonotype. The CDR3 DNA follows: TGTGCCAGTAGTACCTCTGGACAGGCACCTAATGGCTACACCTTC. Translation: CASSTSGQAPNGYTF. The rearrangement links TRBV19 to TRBJ1-2; 7 bases align to TRBD1. The germline V gene encodes CDR1 LNHDA and CDR2 SQIVND (reference sequence). Losses at the gene ends were 4 bases for V and 6 bases for J; bases not matched to a gene: 11. There are 15 residues in the CDR3.

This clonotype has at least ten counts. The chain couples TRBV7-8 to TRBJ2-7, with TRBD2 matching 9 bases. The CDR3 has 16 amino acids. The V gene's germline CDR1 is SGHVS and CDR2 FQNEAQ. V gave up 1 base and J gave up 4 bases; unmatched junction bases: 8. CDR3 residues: CASSLGGVAGEYEQYF. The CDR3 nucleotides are TGTGCCAGCAGCTTAGGGGGGGTAGCGGGAGAATACGAGCAGTACTTC.

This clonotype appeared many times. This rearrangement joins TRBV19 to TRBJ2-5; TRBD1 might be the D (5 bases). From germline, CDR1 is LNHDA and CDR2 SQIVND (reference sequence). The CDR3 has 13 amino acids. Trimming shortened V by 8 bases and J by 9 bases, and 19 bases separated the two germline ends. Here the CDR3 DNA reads TGTGCCAGTCGACCAGGGTCCTCTGGGTCCCAGTACTTC. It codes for CASRPGSSGSQYF.

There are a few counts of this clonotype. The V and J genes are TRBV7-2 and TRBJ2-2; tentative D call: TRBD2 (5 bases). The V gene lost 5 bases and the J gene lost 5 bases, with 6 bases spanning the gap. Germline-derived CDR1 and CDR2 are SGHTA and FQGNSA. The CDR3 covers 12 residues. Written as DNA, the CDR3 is TGTGCCAGCAGCGGAGGTACCGGGGAGCTGTTTTTT. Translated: CASSGGTGELFF.

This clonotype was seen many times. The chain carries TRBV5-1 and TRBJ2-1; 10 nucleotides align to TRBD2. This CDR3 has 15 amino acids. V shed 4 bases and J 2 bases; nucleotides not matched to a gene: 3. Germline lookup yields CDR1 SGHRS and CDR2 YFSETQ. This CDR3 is CASSVGTSAYNEQFF. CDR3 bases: TGCGCCAGCAGCGTCGGGACTAGCGCCTACAATGAGCAGTTCTTC.

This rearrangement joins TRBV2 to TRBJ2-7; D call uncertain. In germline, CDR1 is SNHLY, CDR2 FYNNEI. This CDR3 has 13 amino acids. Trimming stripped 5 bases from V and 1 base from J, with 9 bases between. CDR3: CASSSQLSYEQYF. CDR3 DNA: TGTGCCAGCAGTAGTCAGTTGTCCTACGAGCAGTACTTC.

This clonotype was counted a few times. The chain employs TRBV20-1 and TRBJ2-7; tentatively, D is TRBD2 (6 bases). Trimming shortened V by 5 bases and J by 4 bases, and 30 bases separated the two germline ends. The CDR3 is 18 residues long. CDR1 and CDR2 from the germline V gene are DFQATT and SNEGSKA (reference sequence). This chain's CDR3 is CSASRRGDGTGARYEQYF. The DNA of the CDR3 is TGCAGTGCTTCGAGGAGGGGTGACGGGACCGGAGCTAGGTACGAGCAGTACTTC.

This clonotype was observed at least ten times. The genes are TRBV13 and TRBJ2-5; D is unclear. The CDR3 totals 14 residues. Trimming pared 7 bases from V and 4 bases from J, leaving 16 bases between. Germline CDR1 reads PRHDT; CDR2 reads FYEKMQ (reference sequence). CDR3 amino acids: CASNTPGPGETQYF. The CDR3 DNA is TGTGCCAGCAACACCCCCGGGCCTGGAGAGACCCAGTACTTC.

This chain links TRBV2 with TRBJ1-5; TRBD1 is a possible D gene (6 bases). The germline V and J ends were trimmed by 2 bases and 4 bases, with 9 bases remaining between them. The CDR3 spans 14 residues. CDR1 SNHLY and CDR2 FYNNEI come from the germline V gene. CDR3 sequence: CASSELRGNQPQHF. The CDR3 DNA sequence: TGTGCCAGCAGTGAACTCAGGGGAAATCAGCCCCAGCATTTT.

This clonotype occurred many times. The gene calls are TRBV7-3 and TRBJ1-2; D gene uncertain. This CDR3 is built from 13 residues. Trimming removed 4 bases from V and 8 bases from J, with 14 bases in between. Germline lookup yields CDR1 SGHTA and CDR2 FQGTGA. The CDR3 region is CASSSGPERGYTF. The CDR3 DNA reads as TGTGCCAGCAGCTCGGGCCCTGAACGGGGCTACACCTTC.

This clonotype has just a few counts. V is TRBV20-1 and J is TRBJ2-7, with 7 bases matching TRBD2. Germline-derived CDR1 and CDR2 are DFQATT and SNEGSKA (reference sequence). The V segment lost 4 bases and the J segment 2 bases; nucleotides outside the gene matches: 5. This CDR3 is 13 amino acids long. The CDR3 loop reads CSAMLADAYEQYF. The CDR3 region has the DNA TGCAGTGCTATGCTAGCGGACGCCTACGAGCAGTACTTC.

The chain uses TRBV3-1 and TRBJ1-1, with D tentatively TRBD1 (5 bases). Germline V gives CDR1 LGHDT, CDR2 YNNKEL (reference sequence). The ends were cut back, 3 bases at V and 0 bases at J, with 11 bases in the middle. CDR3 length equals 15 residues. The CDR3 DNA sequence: TGTGCCAGCAGCCAGGGCATGGGGGTGAACACTGAAGCTTTCTTT. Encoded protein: CASSQGMGVNTEAFF.

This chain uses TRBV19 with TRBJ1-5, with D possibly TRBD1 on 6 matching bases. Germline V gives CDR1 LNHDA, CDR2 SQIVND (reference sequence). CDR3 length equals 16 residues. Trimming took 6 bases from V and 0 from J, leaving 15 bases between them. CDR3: CASRQQGRRSNQPQHF. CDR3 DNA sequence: TGTGCCAGTAGACAACAGGGTAGGCGTAGCAATCAGCCCCAGCATTTT. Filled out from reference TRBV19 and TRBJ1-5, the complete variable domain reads DGGITQSPKYLFRKEGQNVTLSCEQNLNHDAMYWYRQDPGQGLRLIYYSQIVNDFQKGDIAEGYSVSREKKESFPLTVTSAQKNPTAFYLCASRQQGRRSNQPQHFGDGTRLSIL.

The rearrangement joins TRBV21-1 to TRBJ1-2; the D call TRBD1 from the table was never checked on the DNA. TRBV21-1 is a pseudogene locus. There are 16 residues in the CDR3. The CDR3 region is CASTETPTDANYGYTF. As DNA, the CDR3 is TGTGCCAGCACCGAAACCCCGACAGACGCTAACTATGGCTACACCTTC.

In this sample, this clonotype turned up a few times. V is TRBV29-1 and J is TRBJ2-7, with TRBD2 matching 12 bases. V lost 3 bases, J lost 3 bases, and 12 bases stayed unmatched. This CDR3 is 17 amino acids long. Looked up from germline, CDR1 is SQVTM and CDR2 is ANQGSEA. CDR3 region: CSVDLTSGGHNHYEQYF. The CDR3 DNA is TGCAGCGTTGACCTTACTAGCGGGGGGCATAACCACTACGAGCAGTACTTC.

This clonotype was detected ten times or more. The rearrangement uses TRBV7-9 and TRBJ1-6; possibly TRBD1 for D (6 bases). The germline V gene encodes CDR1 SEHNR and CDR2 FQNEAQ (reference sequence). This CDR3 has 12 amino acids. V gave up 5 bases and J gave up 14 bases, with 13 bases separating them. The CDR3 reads CASSQGFQALHF. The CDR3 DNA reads TGTGCCAGCAGCCAGGGGTTTCAAGCCCTCCACTTT.

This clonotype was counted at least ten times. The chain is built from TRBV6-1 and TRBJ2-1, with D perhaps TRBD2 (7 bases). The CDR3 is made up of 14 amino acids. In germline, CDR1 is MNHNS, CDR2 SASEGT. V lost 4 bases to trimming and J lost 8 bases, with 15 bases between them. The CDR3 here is CASSVIRGADEQFF. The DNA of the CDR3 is TGTGCCAGCAGTGTCATTCGGGGGGCAGATGAGCAGTTCTTC.

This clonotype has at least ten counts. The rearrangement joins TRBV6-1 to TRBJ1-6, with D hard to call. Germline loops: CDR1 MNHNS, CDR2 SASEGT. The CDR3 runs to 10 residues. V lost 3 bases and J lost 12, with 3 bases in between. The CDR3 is CASSDLPLHF. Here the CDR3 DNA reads TGTGCCAGCAGTGATTTACCCCTCCACTTT.